This T cell receptor (beta chain) is drawn from a study of primary melanoma T cells and metastatic recurrence. The V gene end was trimmed by 6 bases and the J gene end by 6 bases; junction bases not matched to a gene: 8. Germline CDR1 is LGHNT and CDR2 is FRNRAP. The CDR3 has 13 residues. Repertoires were generated with immunoSEQ multiplex PCR, while TCRdb's copy carries only in-frame clones and drops some. In the table there are fewer than 200 clones, roughly 87% of which are singletons. The V and J genes are TRBV12-5 and TRBJ2-7, with 7 bases matching TRBD2. Sequencing input: melanoma tumor tissue. The clonotype originates from a human donor with melanoma. Written as DNA, the CDR3 is TGTGCTAGTGGACCTCCGACTAGCAGCGAGCAGTACTTC. It specifies CASGPPTSSEQYF.